This TCR beta chain was captured in a study of T-cell memory formation after mild COVID-19. Study-level background: The two donors had largely donor-specific TCR clusters.

TCRdb passed the 5' RACE reads through MiXCR, listing each CDR3 protein once. The repertoire consists of 250,000 or so distinct CDR3 sequences, with over 15% occurring once and the leading ten covering roughly 23%. J lost 9 bases, V lost 5 bases, and 5 bases had no gene match. There are 11 residues in the CDR3. Germline loops: CDR1 DFQATT, CDR2 SNEGSKA (reference sequence). This TCR came from a man aged 18-30 years who had mild COVID-19 (a few samples of this study predate the infection). Cell type and time point are not known. The chain has TRBV20-1 and TRBJ2-3; 7 bases map to TRBD2. Sequencing used PBMCs or a T cell subset sorted from them (not recorded which). DNA of the CDR3: TGCAGTGCTCCAAGGGAGGGGACGCAGTATTTT. This codes for CSAPREGTQYF.